This TCR beta chain was captured by sequencing in a study of blood T cell repertoires in COVID-19. Study overall: Sites in the United States, Italy and Spain provided acute and convalescent COVID-19 samples. T cells, B-cell-depleted T cells, or PBMCs supplied cDNA or gDNA.

The repertoire was sequenced with immunoSEQ multiplex PCR; TCRdb's copy has only in-frame clones and lacks some. This sample has about 130,000 clones, with 70% to 90% found just once. CDR3 length: 15 residues. Germline CDR1 SGDLS, CDR2 YYNGEE. Trimming removed 2 bases from V and 1 base from J, with 11 bases in between. The chain combines TRBV9 with TRBJ2-3; D possibly corresponds to TRBD2 (6 bases). This receptor was identified in a human donor in a cohort sampled during active COVID-19. Sequencing used peripheral blood. The CDR3 DNA reads TGTGCCAGCAGCGTCGCGGGGACCCGCACAGATACGCAGTATTTT. Its protein is CASSVAGTRTDTQYF.